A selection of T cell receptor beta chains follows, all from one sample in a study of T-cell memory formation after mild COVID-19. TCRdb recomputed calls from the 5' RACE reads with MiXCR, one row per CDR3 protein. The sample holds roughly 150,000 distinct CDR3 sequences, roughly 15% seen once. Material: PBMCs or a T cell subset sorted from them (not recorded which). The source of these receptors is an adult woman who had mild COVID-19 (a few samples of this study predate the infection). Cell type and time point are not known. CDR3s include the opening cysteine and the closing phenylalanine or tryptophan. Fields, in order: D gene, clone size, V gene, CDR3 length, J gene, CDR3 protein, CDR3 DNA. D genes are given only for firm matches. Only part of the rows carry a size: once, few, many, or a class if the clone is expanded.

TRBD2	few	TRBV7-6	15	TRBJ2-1	CASSPGLAAYNEQFF	TGTGCCAGCAGCCCGGGGCTAGCGGCCTACAATGAGCAGTTCTTC
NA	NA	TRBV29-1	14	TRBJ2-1	CSVEDGNRDNEQFF	TGCAGCGTTGAAGATGGAAACAGGGACAATGAGCAGTTCTTC
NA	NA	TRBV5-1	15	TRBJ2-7	CASSFGGVSSYEQYF	TGCGCCAGCAGCTTCGGCGGGGTTAGCTCCTACGAGCAGTACTTC
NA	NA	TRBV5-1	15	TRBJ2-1	CASSLRDEAYNEQFF	TGCGCCAGCAGCTTGAGGGACGAGGCCTACAATGAGCAGTTCTTC
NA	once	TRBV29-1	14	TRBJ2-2	CSGGETGGTGELFF	TGCAGCGGAGGCGAAACAGGTGGCACCGGGGAGCTGTTTTTT
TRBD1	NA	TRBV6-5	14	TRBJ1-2	CASSRPGQGGGYTF	TGTGCCAGCAGCCGCCCGGGACAGGGGGGTGGCTACACCTTC
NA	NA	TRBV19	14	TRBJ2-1	CASSIPPTSGGQFF	TGTGCCAGTAGTATCCCCCCCACTAGTGGGGGGCAGTTCTTC
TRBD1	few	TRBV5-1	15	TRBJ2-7	CASSLARTGGDEQYF	TGCGCCAGCAGCTTGGCGCGGACAGGGGGCGACGAGCAGTACTTC
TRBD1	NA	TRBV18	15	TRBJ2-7	CASSLWRDRTYEQYF	TGTGCCAGCTCACTATGGAGGGACAGGACCTACGAGCAGTACTTC
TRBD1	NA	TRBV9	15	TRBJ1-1	CASSATGTLNTEAFF	TGTGCCAGCAGCGCGACAGGGACTCTGAACACTGAAGCTTTCTTT
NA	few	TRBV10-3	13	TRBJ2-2	CAISSSSTGELFF	TGTGCCATCAGTAGTTCGAGCACCGGGGAGCTGTTTTTT
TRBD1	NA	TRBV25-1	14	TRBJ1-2	CASSAQQGLGGYTF	TGTGCCAGCAGTGCCCAACAGGGGTTGGGTGGCTACACCTTC
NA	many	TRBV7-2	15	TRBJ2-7	CASSFRERVMYEQYF	TGTGCCAGCAGCTTTCGTGAGAGGGTGATGTACGAGCAGTACTTC
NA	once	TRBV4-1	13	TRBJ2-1	CASSQDVGSEQFF	TGCGCCAGCAGCCAAGATGTAGGTAGTGAGCAGTTCTTC
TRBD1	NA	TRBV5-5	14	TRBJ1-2	CASSTTGANYGYTF	TGTGCCAGCAGCACGACAGGGGCGAACTATGGCTACACCTTC
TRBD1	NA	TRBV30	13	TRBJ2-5	CAWMGQGTETQYF	TGTGCCTGGATGGGACAGGGCACAGAGACCCAGTACTTC
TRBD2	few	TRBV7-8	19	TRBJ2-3	CASSSPPRTSGGALDTQYF	TGTGCCAGCAGCTCCCCCCCCAGGACTAGCGGGGGGGCTTTAGATACGCAGTATTTT
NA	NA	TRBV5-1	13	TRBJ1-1	CASSQGVDTEAFF	TGCGCCAGCAGCCAAGGGGTGGATACTGAAGCTTTCTTT
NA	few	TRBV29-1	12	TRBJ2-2	CSVVRDTGELFF	TGCAGCGTTGTGCGGGACACCGGGGAGCTGTTTTTT
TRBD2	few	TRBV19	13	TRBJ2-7	CARAGGPSYEQYF	TGTGCCAGGGCGGGGGGCCCCTCCTACGAGCAGTACTTC
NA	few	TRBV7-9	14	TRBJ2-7	CASSSDSRGYEQYF	TGTGCCAGCAGCTCGGACTCGAGGGGATACGAGCAGTACTTC
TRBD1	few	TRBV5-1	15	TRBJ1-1	CASSPRTGFSTEAFF	TGCGCCAGCAGCCCACGGACAGGCTTTAGTACTGAAGCTTTCTTT
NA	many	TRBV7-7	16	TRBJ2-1	CASSGGGTLGHNEQFF	TGTGCCAGCAGCGGGGGCGGGACACTGGGCCACAATGAGCAGTTCTTC
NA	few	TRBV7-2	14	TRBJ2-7	CASSFDRSSYEQYF	TGTGCCAGCAGCTTTGACAGGAGCTCCTACGAGCAGTACTTC
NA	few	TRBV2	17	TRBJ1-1	CASSEDSDNLPGTEAFF	TGTGCCAGCAGTGAAGATTCGGACAACCTCCCAGGAACTGAAGCTTTCTTT
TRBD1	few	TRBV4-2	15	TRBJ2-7	CASSISSGQSYEQYF	TGTGCCAGCAGTATCTCCTCGGGACAGTCCTACGAGCAGTACTTC
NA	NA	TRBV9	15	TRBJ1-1	CASSALQRANTEAFF	TGTGCCAGCAGCGCCCTTCAAAGGGCGAACACTGAAGCTTTCTTT
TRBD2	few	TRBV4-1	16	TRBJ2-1	CAGSQERLAGDNEQFF	TGCGCCGGCAGCCAAGAGAGGCTAGCGGGAGACAATGAGCAGTTCTTC
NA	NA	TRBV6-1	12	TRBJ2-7	CASSEFSYEQYF	TGTGCCAGCAGTGAGTTCTCCTACGAGCAGTACTTC
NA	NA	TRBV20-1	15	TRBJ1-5	CSARETDYSNQPQHF	TGCAGTGCTAGAGAGACAGATTATAGCAATCAGCCCCAGCATTTT
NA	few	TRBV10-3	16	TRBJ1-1	CAISDVGKGMNTEAFF	TGTGCCATCAGTGACGTGGGCAAGGGGATGAACACTGAAGCTTTCTTT
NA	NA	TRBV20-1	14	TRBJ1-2	CSARETTVTDGYTF	TGCAGTGCTAGAGAGACGACAGTGACTGATGGCTACACCTTC
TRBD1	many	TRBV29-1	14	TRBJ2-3	CSVEPGQSTDTQYF	TGCAGCGTTGAACCGGGACAGAGCACAGATACGCAGTATTTT
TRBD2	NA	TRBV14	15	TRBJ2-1	CASSQLKERDRPPFF	TGTGCCAGCAGCCAGTTAAAAGAGCGGGATCGCCCCCCGTTCTTC
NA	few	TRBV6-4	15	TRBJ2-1	CASSDGGASYNEQFF	TGTGCCAGCAGTGACGGCGGGGCCTCCTACAATGAGCAGTTCTTC
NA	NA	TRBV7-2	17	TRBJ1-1	CASSPQIRLLTNTEAFF	TGTGCCAGCAGCCCCCAAATCAGGCTGCTTACGAACACTGAAGCTTTCTTT
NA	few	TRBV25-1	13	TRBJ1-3	CASRSLSGNTIYF	TGTGCCAGCAGGTCGCTCTCTGGAAACACCATATATTTT
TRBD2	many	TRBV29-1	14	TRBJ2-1	CSVDLAGGNNEQFF	TGCAGCGTTGACCTAGCGGGAGGGAACAATGAGCAGTTCTTC
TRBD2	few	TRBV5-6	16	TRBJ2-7	CASSFLLAGPAHEQYF	TGTGCCAGCAGCTTTTTACTAGCGGGACCGGCCCACGAGCAGTACTTC
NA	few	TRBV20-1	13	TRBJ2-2	CSAIHTNTGELFF	TGCAGTGCTATCCATACGAACACCGGGGAGCTGTTTTTT
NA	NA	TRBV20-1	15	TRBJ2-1	CSASPGLLSYNEQFF	TGCAGTGCTAGTCCGGGACTTCTCTCCTACAATGAGCAGTTCTTC
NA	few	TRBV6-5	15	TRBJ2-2	CASSWLALRGGELFF	TGTGCCAGCTCCTGGCTAGCGCTCAGGGGCGGGGAGCTGTTTTTT
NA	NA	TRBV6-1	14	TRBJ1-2	CASSEEPDLYGYTF	TGTGCCAGCAGTGAAGAGCCGGACCTCTATGGCTACACCTTC
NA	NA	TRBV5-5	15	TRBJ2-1	CASSGGGGTFNEQFF	TGTGCCAGCAGCGGGGGGGGCGGGACATTCAATGAGCAGTTCTTC
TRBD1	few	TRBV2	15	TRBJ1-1	CATMDRRESNTEAFF	TGTGCCACCATGGACAGGCGGGAATCCAACACTGAAGCTTTCTTT
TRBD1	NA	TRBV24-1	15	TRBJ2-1	CATSDRTGEGNEQFF	TGTGCCACCAGTGATCGGACAGGGGAGGGTAATGAGCAGTTCTTC
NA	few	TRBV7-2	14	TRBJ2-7	CASSLVVGTYEQYF	TGTGCCAGCAGCTTAGTTGTGGGAACCTACGAGCAGTACTTC
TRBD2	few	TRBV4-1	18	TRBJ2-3	CASSRNFGLAGGEVTQYF	TGCGCCAGCAGCCGGAACTTCGGACTAGCGGGGGGGGAGGTCACGCAGTATTTT
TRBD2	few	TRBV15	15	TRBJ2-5	CATSPGTSGGANQYF	TGTGCCACCAGCCCCGGGACTAGCGGGGGGGCTAACCAGTACTTC
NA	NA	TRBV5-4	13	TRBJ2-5	CASSLDSQETQYF	TGTGCCAGCAGCTTGGACAGCCAAGAGACCCAGTACTTC
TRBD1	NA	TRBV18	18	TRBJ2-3	CASSPAVPGQGITDTQYF	TGTGCCAGCTCACCAGCCGTCCCGGGACAGGGGATCACAGATACGCAGTATTTT
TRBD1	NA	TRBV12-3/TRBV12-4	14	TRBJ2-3	CASSAHQGADTKYF	TGTGCCAGCAGTGCCCACCAGGGGGCAGATACGAAGTATTTT
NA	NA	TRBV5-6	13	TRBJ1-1	CASSLNSNTEAFF	TGTGCCAGCAGCTTGAACTCGAACACTGAAGCTTTCTTT